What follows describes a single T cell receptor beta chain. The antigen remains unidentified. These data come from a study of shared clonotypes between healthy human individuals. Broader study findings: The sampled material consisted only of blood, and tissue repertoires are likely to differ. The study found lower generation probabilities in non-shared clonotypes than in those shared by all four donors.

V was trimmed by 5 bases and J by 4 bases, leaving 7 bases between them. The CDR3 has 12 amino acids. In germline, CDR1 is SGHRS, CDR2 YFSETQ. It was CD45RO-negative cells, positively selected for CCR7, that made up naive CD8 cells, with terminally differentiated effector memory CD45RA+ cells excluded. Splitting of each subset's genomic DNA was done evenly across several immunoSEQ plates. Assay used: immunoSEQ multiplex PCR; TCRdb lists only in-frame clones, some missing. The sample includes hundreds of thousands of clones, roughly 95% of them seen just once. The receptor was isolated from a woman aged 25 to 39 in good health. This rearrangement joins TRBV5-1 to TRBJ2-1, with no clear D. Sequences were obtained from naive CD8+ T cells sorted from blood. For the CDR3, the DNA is TGCGCCAGCAGGCCCAGTTACAATGAGCAGTTCTTC. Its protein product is CASRPSYNEQFF.